This TCR beta chain stems from a study of cytomegalovirus exposure and HLA in healthy donors. Points from the study as a whole: Prior analysis indicated that the majority of TCR beta V segments exhibited productivity approximately 90% or approximately 30% of the time.

Remarks on this clone: Its antigen remains unknown.

Germline V lookup: CDR1 LNHDA, CDR2 SQIVND (reference sequence). V lost 8 bases to trimming and J lost 2 bases, with 19 bases between them. This CDR3 is 16 amino acids long. The PCR was carried out with 60 Vbeta primers and 13 Jbeta primers. This table comes from immunoSEQ multiplex PCR, and its TCRdb copy is limited to in-frame clones, with some not included. The sample has approximately 140,000 clones, about 78% seen once. Sequencing input: PBMCs. This chain connects TRBV19 to TRBJ2-4, with TRBD1 as a possible D gene (6 bases). The clonotype was recovered from a human donor in good health. In DNA form, the CDR3 reads TGTGCCAGTCACATGGGACCGGACAGATCCAAAAACATTCAGTACTTC. Amino acids: CASHMGPDRSKNIQYF.